These 7 T cell receptor beta chains were sequenced from one sample in a study of blood T cell repertoires in COVID-19. The data were produced by immunoSEQ multiplex PCR, yet TCRdb's version contains in-frame clones alone and is incomplete. The sample lists about 280,000 clones; around nine tenths were seen once. Source material: peripheral blood. These receptors all stem from a man aged 40-50 years with acute or convalescent COVID-19.

V gene TRBV12-3 or TRBV12-4 combines with J gene TRBJ1-6; D gene ambiguous. This CDR3 contains 13 residues. Trimming removed 2 bases from V and 11 bases from J, with 10 bases in between. CDR3: CASSLLRVAPLHF. In DNA form, the CDR3 reads TGTGCCAGCAGTTTACTGAGGGTAGCACCCCTCCACTTT.

In nucleotides, the CDR3 is TGCGCCAGCAGCCAAGACGAGGGTGGGAAATCTGAAGCTTTCTTT. Translating gives CASSQDEGGKSEAFF. The chain links TRBV4-1 to TRBJ1-1, with no clear D. The CDR3 runs 15 residues. Trimming cost V 0 bases and J 6 bases, with 14 bases left between them. Germline V CDR1 and CDR2: MGHRA, YSYEKL.

This clone was seen once. The chain joins TRBV6-4 to TRBJ2-3; TRBD1 agrees at 9 bases. The V gene's germline CDR1 is MRHNA and CDR2 SNTAGT. The CDR3 spans 14 residues. V trimming: 6 bases; J trimming: 4 bases; junction bases outside the gene matches: 5. The CDR3 sequence: CASSLTGGADTQYF. The DNA for the CDR3 is TGTGCCAGCAGCTTGACAGGGGGAGCAGATACGCAGTATTTT.

This clone was detected a few times. The genes are TRBV24-1 and TRBJ1-1; weak D call: TRBD1 (6 bases). This CDR3 has 13 amino acids. CDR1 and CDR2 from the germline V gene are KGHDR and SFDVKD. The V end lost 3 bases, the J end lost 5 bases, and 9 bases lay between the germline ends. The CDR3 sequence: CATSDAGATEAFF. Written as DNA, the CDR3 is TGTGCCACCAGTGATGCGGGGGCTACTGAAGCTTTCTTT.

This sequence joins TRBV3-1 (or the pseudogene TRBV3-2) and TRBJ1-3; D is possibly TRBD1 (6 bases). The ends were cut back, 5 bases at V and 4 bases at J, with 9 bases in the middle. CDR1 is LGHDT, CDR2 YNNKEL, per germline (reference sequence). The CDR3 consists of 13 residues. The CDR3 spells CASSWTAGNTIYF. The CDR3 bases are TGTGCCAGCAGCTGGACAGCGGGAAACACCATATATTTT.

This clone is a singleton in its sample. CDR3 region: CASSIGSPQGSHQPQHF. The CDR3 DNA reads TGTGCCAGTAGTATAGGCAGCCCCCAGGGATCACATCAGCCCCAGCATTTT. This chain links TRBV19 with TRBJ1-5, with D perhaps TRBD1 (5 bases). CDR1 and CDR2 (germline): LNHDA, SQIVND (reference sequence). This CDR3 spans 17 amino acids. The V and J ends lost 1 base and 5 bases respectively, with 18 bases between them.

The chain couples TRBV5-1 to TRBJ2-3, with 8 bases fitting TRBD1. CDR3 size: 15 residues. Germline V gene data show CDR1 as SGHRS and CDR2 as YFSETQ. J was trimmed by 3 bases and V by 2 bases; bases with no gene match: 5. The CDR3 region is CASSFAGQGTDTQYF. The CDR3 nucleotides are TGCGCCAGCAGCTTCGCTGGACAGGGTACAGATACGCAGTATTTT.